This is a list of T cell receptor beta chains from one sample in a study of human T cells and chemical hapten exposure. TCRdb re-analysed the RACE reads in MiXCR, keeping a single row per CDR3 protein. The table includes around 45,000 distinct CDR3 sequences, 3.7% detected once. The sequenced material came from whole blood. The origin of the receptors is a human donor in good health. Some clones in this sample may be carry-over from other donors' samples. Both conserved end residues are part of each CDR3.

CDR3	V	J
CASSLGGAAAPDTQYF	TRBV7-2	TRBJ2-3
CASSFWPSGSKYYNEQFF	TRBV27	TRBJ2-1
CASSQGSWTSAYEQYF	TRBV3-1	TRBJ2-7
CSVGRRQADYGYTF	TRBV29-1	TRBJ1-2
CSARDSVVGLLPYEQYF	TRBV20-1	TRBJ2-7
CSAAQVRANTGELFF	TRBV29-1	TRBJ2-2
CASSLRYRTGNQPQHF	TRBV7-2	TRBJ1-5
CSARNSYEQYF	TRBV20-1	TRBJ2-7
CATMQEYRYF	TRBV28	TRBJ2-3
CASSWFGTGHTTNEKLFF	TRBV5-4	TRBJ1-4
CASRPTGDIYFQLEKLFF	TRBV6-1	TRBJ1-4
CASSLEGPTEAFF	TRBV5-1	TRBJ1-1
CASSELLIGGPKNIQYF	TRBV6-1	TRBJ2-4
CASRPVGLHANYGYTF	TRBV12-3/TRBV12-4	TRBJ1-2
CASSQDLPGLNSPLHF	TRBV4-1	TRBJ1-6
CASSEAGHANYGYTF	TRBV6-1	TRBJ1-2
CASSPGQGFRTEAFF	TRBV27	TRBJ1-1
CASSLAINREDYGYTF	TRBV28	TRBJ1-2
CASSLWGSGRLTYEQYF	TRBV11-1	TRBJ2-7
CASSVAAENTEAFF	TRBV9	TRBJ1-1
CSAPSPPETQYF	TRBV20-1	TRBJ2-5
CASSYMDRPNNSPLHF	TRBV9	TRBJ1-6
CASRSGPGSGANVLTF	TRBV28	TRBJ2-6
CASSAMTGSNEKLFF	TRBV28	TRBJ1-4
CSVEGGIGYGYTF	TRBV29-1	TRBJ1-2
CASSAPRTGDTGELFF	TRBV9	TRBJ2-2
CASSYFKRVDQFF	TRBV28	TRBJ2-1
CASSLVGRGAYEQYF	TRBV7-9	TRBJ2-7
CASSLGEGLQETQYF	TRBV11-2	TRBJ2-5
CSAIRTQNEKLFF	TRBV20-1	TRBJ1-4
CASSFIQDRANQPQHF	TRBV5-6	TRBJ1-5
CSAAFFGGQETQYF	TRBV20-1	TRBJ2-5
CASSLEGRLSYEQYF	TRBV5-1	TRBJ2-7
CASSEYGTGGTEAFF	TRBV25-1	TRBJ1-1
CASSQDRVHETQYF	TRBV5-1	TRBJ2-5
CASSPAQRELVQDTQYF	TRBV7-6	TRBJ2-3
CASSLAGQSLDGYTF	TRBV5-1	TRBJ1-2
CASSQDPQRGLSPLHF	TRBV3-1	TRBJ1-6
CASTLVQGVRQPQHF	TRBV7-8	TRBJ1-5
CASSGLSGTGNEKLFF	TRBV6-1	TRBJ1-4